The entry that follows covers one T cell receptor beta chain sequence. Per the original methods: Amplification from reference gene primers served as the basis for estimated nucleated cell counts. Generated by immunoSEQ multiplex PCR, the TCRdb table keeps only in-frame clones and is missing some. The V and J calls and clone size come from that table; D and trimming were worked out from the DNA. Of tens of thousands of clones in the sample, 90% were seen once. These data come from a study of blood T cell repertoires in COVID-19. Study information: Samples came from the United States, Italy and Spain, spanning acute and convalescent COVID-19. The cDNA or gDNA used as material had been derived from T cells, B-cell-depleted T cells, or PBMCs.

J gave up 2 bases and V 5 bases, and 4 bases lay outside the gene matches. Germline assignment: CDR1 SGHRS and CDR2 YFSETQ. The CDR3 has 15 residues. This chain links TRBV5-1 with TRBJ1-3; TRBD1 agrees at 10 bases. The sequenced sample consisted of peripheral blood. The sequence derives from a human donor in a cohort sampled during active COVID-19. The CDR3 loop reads CASRTGTGAGNTIYF. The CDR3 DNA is TGCGCCAGCAGAACCGGGACAGGGGCTGGAAACACCATATATTTT.